The source of this TCR beta chain is a study of cytomegalovirus exposure and HLA in healthy donors. Amplification used 60 Vbeta primers and 13 Jbeta primers. The method was immunoSEQ multiplex PCR; TCRdb's version includes in-frame clones alone and lacks a portion of them. The sample lists over 120,000 clones; approximately 84% were seen once. This CDR3 is 15 amino acids long. The germline V gene encodes CDR1 SEHNR and CDR2 FQNEAQ (reference sequence). V dropped 5 bases and J dropped 1; count of bases not matched to a gene: 3. The chain uses TRBV7-9 and TRBJ2-3, with TRBD1 matching over 10 bases. The receptor was isolated from a man aged 25 to 40 in good health and CMV-seropositive. Input material: PBMCs. CDR3 residues: CASSATGGGTDTQYF. As DNA, the CDR3 is TGTGCCAGCAGCGCGACAGGGGGCGGCACAGATACGCAGTATTTT. Looking up the rest from reference TRBV7-9 and TRBJ2-3 gives the full variable domain: DTGVSQNPRHKITKRGQNVTFRCDPISEHNRLYWYRQTLGQGPEFLTYFQNEAQLEKSRLLSDRFSAERPKGSFSTLEIQRTEQGDSAMYLCASSATGGGTDTQYFGPGTRLTVL.